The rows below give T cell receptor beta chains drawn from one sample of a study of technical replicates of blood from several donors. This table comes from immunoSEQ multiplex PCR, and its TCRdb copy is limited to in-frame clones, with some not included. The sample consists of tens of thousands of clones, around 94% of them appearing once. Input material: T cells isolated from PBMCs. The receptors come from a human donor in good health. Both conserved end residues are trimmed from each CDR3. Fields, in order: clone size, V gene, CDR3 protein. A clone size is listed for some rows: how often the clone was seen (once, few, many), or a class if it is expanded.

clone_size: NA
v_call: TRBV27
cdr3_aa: ATRKLRDRPNYGYT

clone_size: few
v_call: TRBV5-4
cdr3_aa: ASSLAGSPYGYT

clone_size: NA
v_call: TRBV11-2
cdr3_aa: ASSLWGGTGANTGELF

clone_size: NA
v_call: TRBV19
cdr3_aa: ASSIVSGALARASGNTIY

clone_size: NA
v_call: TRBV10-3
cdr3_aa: AISVEGEIPEAF

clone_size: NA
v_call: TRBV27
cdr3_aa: ASRKGARETQY

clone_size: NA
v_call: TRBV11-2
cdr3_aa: ASSLDPDSSYNEQF

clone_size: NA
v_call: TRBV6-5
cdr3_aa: ASSYSWGDYGYT

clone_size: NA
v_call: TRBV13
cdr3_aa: ASSLAENTEAF

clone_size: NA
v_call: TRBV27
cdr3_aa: ASSLYFTSGRSEQF

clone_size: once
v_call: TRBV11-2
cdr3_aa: ASSLEAPSTYNEQF

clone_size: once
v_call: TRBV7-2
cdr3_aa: ASSFYARGAWQPQH

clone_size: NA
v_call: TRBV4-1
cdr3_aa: ASSPGLAYPEQY

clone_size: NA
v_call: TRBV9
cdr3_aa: ASSVLAGPINEQF

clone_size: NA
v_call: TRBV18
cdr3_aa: ASSGTAGF

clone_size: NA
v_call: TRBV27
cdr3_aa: ASSNTGKAF

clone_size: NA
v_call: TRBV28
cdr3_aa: ASSLTYGRSGRVEQY

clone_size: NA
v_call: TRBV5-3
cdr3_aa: ARSTGGLVSYEQY

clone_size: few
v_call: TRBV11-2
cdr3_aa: ASSFSTGGYYEQY

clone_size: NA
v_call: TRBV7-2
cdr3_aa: ASRIPGSGLHYNEQF

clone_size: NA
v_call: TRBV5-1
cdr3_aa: ASSFGQGVYEQY

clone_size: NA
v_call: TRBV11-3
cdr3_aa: ASRNRGEAGNTIY

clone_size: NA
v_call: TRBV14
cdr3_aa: ASSQFRGSEQY

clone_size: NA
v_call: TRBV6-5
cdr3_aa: ASSYGRGLAGPEQF

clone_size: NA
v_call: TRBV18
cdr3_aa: ASSPERTEAF

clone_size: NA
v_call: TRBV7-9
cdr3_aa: ASSFSREGYEQY

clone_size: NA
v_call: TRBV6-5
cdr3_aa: ASSPWRGGPETQY

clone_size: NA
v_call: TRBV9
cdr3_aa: ASSEGHGGNQPQH

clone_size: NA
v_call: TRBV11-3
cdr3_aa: ASSDHKKETQY

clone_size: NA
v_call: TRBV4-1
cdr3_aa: ASSQDWASSYNEQF

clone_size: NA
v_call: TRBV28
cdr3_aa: ASSPQAAGGHRYNTDTQY

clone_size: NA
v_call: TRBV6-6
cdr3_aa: ASSYGLGGDQPQH

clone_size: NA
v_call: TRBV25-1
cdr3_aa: ASTGGGIGNTIY

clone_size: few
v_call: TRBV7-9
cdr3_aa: ASSSGTGRDTEAF

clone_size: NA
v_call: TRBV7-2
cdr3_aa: ASSFNTGSLGGAF

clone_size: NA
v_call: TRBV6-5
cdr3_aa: ASSTFGGTGELF

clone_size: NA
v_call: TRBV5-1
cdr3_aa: ASSPGRLAGPYEQY

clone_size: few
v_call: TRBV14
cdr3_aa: ASSPGGGFGNQPQH

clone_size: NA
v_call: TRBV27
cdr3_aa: ASGGREETQY

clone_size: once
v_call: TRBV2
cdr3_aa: ASSERDRATDTQY

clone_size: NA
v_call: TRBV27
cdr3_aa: ASSLLEGTEAF

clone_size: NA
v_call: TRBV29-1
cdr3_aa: SAMTGEYGYT

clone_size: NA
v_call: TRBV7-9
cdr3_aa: ASSAWTGGISTDTQY

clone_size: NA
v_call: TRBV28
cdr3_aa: ASRLGTSGYTDTQY

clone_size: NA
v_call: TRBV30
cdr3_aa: ALRVAGQAF

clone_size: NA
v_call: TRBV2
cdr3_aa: ASTLTGTRLNIQY

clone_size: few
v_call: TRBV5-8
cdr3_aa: ASSSTSGSYNEQF

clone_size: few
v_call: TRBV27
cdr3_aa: ASSLTGMGYGYT

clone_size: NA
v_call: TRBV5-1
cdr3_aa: ASSFNIGGPYGYT

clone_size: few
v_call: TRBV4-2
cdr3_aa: ASSQEAGGHYEQY

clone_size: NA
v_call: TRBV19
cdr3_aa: ASSIAGLSGANVLT

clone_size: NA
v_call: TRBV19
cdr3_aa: ASSGTGSYEQY